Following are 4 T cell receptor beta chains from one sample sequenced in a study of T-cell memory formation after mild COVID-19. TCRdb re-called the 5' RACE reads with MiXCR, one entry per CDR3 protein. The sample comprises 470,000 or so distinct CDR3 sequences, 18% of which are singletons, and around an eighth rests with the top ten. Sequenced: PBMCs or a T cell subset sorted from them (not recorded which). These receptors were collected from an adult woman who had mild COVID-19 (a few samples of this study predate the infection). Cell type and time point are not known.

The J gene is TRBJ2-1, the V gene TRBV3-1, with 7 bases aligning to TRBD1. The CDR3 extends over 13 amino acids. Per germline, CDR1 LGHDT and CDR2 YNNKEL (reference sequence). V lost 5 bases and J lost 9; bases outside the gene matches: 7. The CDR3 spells CASSSYAGGEQFF. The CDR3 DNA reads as TGTGCCAGCAGCTCCTATGCAGGGGGTGAGCAGTTCTTC.

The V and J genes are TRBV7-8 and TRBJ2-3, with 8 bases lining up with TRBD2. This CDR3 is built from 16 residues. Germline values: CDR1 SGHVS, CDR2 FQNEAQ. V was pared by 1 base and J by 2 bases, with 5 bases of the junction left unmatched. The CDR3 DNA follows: TGTGCCAGCAGCTTAGATAGAGCGGGGGCCACAGATACGCAGTATTTT. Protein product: CASSLDRAGATDTQYF.

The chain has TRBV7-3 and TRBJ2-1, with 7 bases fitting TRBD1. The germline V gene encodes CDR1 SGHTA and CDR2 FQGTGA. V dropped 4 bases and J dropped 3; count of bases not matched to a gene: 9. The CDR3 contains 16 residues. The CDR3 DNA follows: TGTGCCAGCAGCTCATCCGGGACAGAGAGCTACAATGAGCAGTTCTTC. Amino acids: CASSSSGTESYNEQFF.

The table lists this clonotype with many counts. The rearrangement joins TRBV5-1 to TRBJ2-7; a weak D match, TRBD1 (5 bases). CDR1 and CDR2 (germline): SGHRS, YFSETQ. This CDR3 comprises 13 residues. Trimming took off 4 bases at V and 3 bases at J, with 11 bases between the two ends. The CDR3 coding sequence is TGCGCCAGCAGCACAACAGGCGGCTACGAGCAGTACTTC. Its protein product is CASSTTGGYEQYF. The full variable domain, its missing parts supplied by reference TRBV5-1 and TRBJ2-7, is KAGVTQTPRYLIKTRGQQVTLSCSPISGHRSVSWYQQTPGQGLQFLFEYFSETQRNKGNFPGRFSGRQFSNSRSEMNVSTLELGDSALYLCASSTTGGYEQYFGPGTRLTVT.